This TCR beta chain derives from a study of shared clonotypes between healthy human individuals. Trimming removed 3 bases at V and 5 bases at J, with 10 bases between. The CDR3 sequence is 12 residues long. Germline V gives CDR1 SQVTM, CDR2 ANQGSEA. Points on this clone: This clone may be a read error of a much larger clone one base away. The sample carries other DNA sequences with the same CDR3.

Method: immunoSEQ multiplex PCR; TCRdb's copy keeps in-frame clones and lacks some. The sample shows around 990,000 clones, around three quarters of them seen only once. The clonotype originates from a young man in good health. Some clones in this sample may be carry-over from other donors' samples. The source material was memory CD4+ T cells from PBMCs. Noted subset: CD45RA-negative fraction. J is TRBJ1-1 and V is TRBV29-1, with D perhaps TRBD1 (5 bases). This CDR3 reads CSVEPGGTEAFF. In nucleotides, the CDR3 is TGCAGCGTTGAGCCGGGGGGGACTGAAGCTTTCTTT.